These 15 T cell receptor beta chains came from one sample sequenced in a study of cytomegalovirus exposure and HLA in healthy donors. The PCR had 60 Vbeta and 13 Jbeta primers. Clones were sequenced by immunoSEQ multiplex PCR, and TCRdb holds only the in-frame ones, with some missing. The table lists about 35,000 clones. The source material was PBMCs. The origin of the receptors is a woman in her forties in good health and CMV-seropositive.

The genes are TRBV6-5 and TRBJ2-7, with a tentative D call TRBD1 (5 bases). Trimming removed 2 bases from V and 2 bases from J, with 7 bases in between. Germline V gives CDR1 MNHEY, CDR2 SVGAGI. CDR3 size: 13 residues. The CDR3 coding sequence is TGTGCCAGCAGTTACCAGGGCCCCTACGAGCAGTACTTC. Protein product: CASSYQGPYEQYF.

The chain employs TRBV5-4 and TRBJ1-3, with TRBD1 as a possible D gene (5 bases). The V and J ends lost 4 bases and 2 bases respectively, with 13 bases between them. Per germline, CDR1 SGHNT and CDR2 YYREEE (reference sequence). The CDR3 loop spans 15 amino acids. CDR3 amino acids: CASSPGLGTGNTIYF. The CDR3 DNA is TGTGCCAGCAGCCCAGGGTTAGGAACTGGAAACACCATATATTTT.

With regard to this clone: Germline is not matched at one junction end, which may reflect a read error. This sequence joins TRBV18 and TRBJ2-3; D may be TRBD2 (6 bases). The CDR3 spans 13 residues. Looked up from germline, CDR1 is KGHSH and CDR2 is LQKENI. CDR3 DNA: TGTGCCAGCTCTCTTAGCGGCACAGATAAGCAGTATTTT. Amino acid sequence: CASSLSGTDKQYF. The whole variable domain, remainder taken from reference TRBV18 and TRBJ2-3, is NAGVMQNPRHLVRRRGQEARLRCSPMKGHSHVYWYRQLPEEGLKFMVYLQKENIIDESGMPKERFSAEFPKEGPSILRIQQVVRGDSAAYFCASSLSGTDKQYFGPGTRLTVL.

The CDR3 region has the DNA TGTGCTAGTGCCCCGGACAGCGCCTACGAGCAGTACTTC. It is translated as CASAPDSAYEQYF. The chain couples TRBV12-5 to TRBJ2-7; maybe TRBD1 (6 bases). The length of the CDR3 is 13 residues. Trimming left V 7 bases short and J 2 bases short, with 12 bases between. CDR1 LGHNT and CDR2 FRNRAP come from the germline V gene.

Comment on this clone: Distinct nucleotide sequences in the sample also encode this CDR3. The rearrangement links TRBV15 to TRBJ2-5; D may be TRBD2 (6 bases). The CDR3 runs to 13 residues. Deletions cut 5 bases from V and 5 bases from J, with 12 bases between. Germline V gene lookup returns CDR1 LNHNV and CDR2 YYDKDF (reference sequence). CDR3 DNA: TGTGCCACCAGCTCCCTGGCGGGGGAGACCCAGTACTTC. It is translated as CATSSLAGETQYF. The whole variable domain, remainder taken from reference TRBV15 and TRBJ2-5, is DAMVIQNPRYQVTQFGKPVTLSCSQTLNHNVMYWYQQKSSQAPKLLFHYYDKDFNNEADTPDNFQSRRPNTSFCFLDIRSPGLGDTAMYLCATSSLAGETQYFGPGTRLLVL.

This sequence joins TRBV2 and TRBJ1-2, with a weak D call TRBD1 (5 bases). The CDR3 runs 13 residues. The V gene lost 0 bases and the J gene lost 8 bases, with 10 bases spanning the gap. The germline CDR1 and CDR2 sequences are SNHLY and FYNNEI. The CDR3: CASSEAPGEGYTF. CDR3 coding DNA: TGTGCCAGCAGTGAAGCGCCGGGGGAGGGCTACACCTTC.

Concerning this clone: This specimen includes other DNA sequences encoding the same CDR3. V usage is TRBV5-6 and J usage is TRBJ2-7; D is undetermined. The CDR3 spans 12 residues. Germline V lookup: CDR1 SGHDT, CDR2 YYEEEE. V lost 0 bases, J lost 3 bases, and 4 bases lay in between. CDR3 in amino acids: CASSLDYYEQYF. The CDR3 DNA reads as TGTGCCAGCAGCTTGGACTACTACGAGCAGTACTTC.

This chain joins TRBV5-6 and TRBJ2-1, with a weak D call TRBD2 (6 bases). Trimming stripped 3 bases from V and 8 bases from J, with 15 bases between. The CDR3 is made up of 14 amino acids. The germline CDR1 and CDR2 sequences are SGHDT and YYEEEE. CDR3 amino acids: CASSSRTTSYEQFF. As DNA, the CDR3 is TGTGCCAGCAGCTCCCGGACAACTAGCTATGAGCAGTTCTTC. Drawing the rest from reference TRBV5-6 and TRBJ2-1, the complete variable domain is DAGVTQSPTHLIKTRGQQVTLRCSPKSGHDTVSWYQQALGQGPQFIFQYYEEEERQRGNFPDRFSGHQFPNYSSELNVNALLLGDSALYLCASSSRTTSYEQFFGPGTRLTVL.

CDR3 sequence reads: CASSANPRGFTEAFF. The CDR3 coding sequence is TGTGCCAGCAGTGCCAACCCCAGGGGGTTCACTGAAGCTTTCTTT. The V and J genes are TRBV9 and TRBJ1-1, with 7 nucleotides matching TRBD1. The germline V gene encodes CDR1 SGDLS and CDR2 YYNGEE. The ends lost 5 bases at V and 4 bases at J; junction bases unmatched: 11. This CDR3 comprises 15 residues.

The V and J genes are TRBV7-3 and TRBJ2-1; TRBD2 might be the D (6 bases). Germline V gene sequence: CDR1 SGHTA, CDR2 FQGTGA. Trimming removed 5 bases from V and 6 bases from J, with 23 bases in between. CDR3 length equals 17 residues. This CDR3 is CASSATAASYGSNEQFF. In DNA, the CDR3 is TGTGCCAGCAGCGCCACCGCGGCCAGCTACGGGAGCAATGAGCAGTTCTTC.

The chain carries TRBV9 and TRBJ2-1; weak D call: TRBD2 (5 bases). V lost 1 base and J lost 5, with 13 bases in between. The CDR3 length is 15 residues. Per germline, CDR1 SGDLS and CDR2 YYNGEE. Here the CDR3 DNA reads TGTGCCAGCAGCGTAAGGGAGCTCGGGGACAATGAGCAGTTCTTC. Translating gives CASSVRELGDNEQFF. The full variable domain, completed using reference TRBV9 and TRBJ2-1, is DSGVTQTPKHLITATGQRVTLRCSPRSGDLSVYWYQQSLDQGLQFLIQYYNGEERAKGNILERFSAQQFPDLHSELNLSSLELGDSALYFCASSVRELGDNEQFFGPGTRLTVL.

The chain combines TRBV27 with TRBJ1-4; 10 nucleotides line up with TRBD1. The length of the CDR3 is 18 residues. Germline CDR1 MNHEY, CDR2 SMNVEV (reference sequence). V gave up 3 bases and J gave up 4 bases; unmatched junction bases: 11. The chain's CDR3 is CASSFKFDRGRNNEKLFF. CDR3 in DNA: TGTGCCAGCAGTTTTAAATTCGACAGGGGGCGGAATAATGAAAAACTGTTTTTT.

The chain uses TRBV5-5 and TRBJ2-2; 8 bases align to TRBD2. CDR1 is SGHKS, CDR2 YYEKEE, per germline (reference sequence). Trimming removed 4 bases from V and 6 bases from J; junction bases left unmatched: 11. The CDR3 length is 16 residues. The CDR3 DNA is TGTGCCAGCAGCCCTACGAGCGGGAGTGAAGCCGGGGAGCTGTTTTTT. Its translation: CASSPTSGSEAGELFF.

J is TRBJ2-7 and V is TRBV30, with TRBD2 identical over 11 bases. The CDR3 contains 19 residues. Per germline, CDR1 GTSNPN and CDR2 SVGIG (reference sequence). V gave up 0 bases and J gave up 0 bases; unmatched junction bases: 13. This CDR3 reads CAWSVFRGTSGKPSYEQYF. DNA of the CDR3: TGTGCCTGGAGTGTCTTCCGCGGGACTAGCGGAAAGCCCTCCTACGAGCAGTACTTC.

The chain employs TRBV20-1 and TRBJ2-7; D call uncertain. The CDR3 has 11 residues. Trimming took 3 bases from V and 2 from J, leaving 5 bases between them. CDR1 and CDR2 from the germline V gene are DFQATT and SNEGSKA (reference sequence). DNA of the CDR3: TGCAGTGCTAGTCAGGCCTACGAGCAGTACTTC. It yields the protein CSASQAYEQYF.